The clone carrying this T cell receptor beta chain was detected a few times. V was pared by 9 bases and J by 8 bases, with 4 bases of the junction left unmatched. This CDR3 contains 11 residues. The sample comes from a study of T cell repertoires in ileal Crohn's disease. The overall study: About half of patients got postoperative therapy: approximately 12 thiopurines, approximately 18 anti-TNF.

Clones were sequenced by immunoSEQ multiplex PCR, and TCRdb holds only the in-frame ones, with some missing. The repertoire includes 13,000 to 15,000 clones, around 78% of them detected once, and around 20% sits in the top ten. This sequence was found in an adult with Crohn's disease. The chain uses TRBV23-1 and TRBJ2-4; 7 nucleotides match TRBD2. TRBV23-1 counts as an open reading frame of uncertain function. The sequenced sample was ileal tissue. DNA for the CDR3: TGCGCCAGGGGGGGGTGGTACATTCAGTACTTC. It yields the protein CARGGWYIQYF.